This is a list of T cell receptor beta chains from one sample in a study of T cell responses to AZD1222 COVID-19 vaccine. Assay: immunoSEQ multiplex PCR; the TCRdb copy retains only in-frame clones and omits some. The sample shows roughly 79,000 clones, roughly nine tenths of them seen only once. The sequenced sample was peripheral blood, obtained on day 0 of MenACWY control vaccination. The receptor set was obtained from an adult in good health. Both conserved end residues are part of each CDR3. The order of the fields is V gene, CDR3 length, D gene, J gene, clone size, CDR3 protein, CDR3 DNA. A D gene is named only where the DNA matches it firmly. Some rows have no size entry. The others give once, few or many, or a class for an expanded clone.

v_gene: TRBV9; len: 17; d_gene: .; j_gene: TRBJ2-2; abundance: .; CDR3aa: CASSVHGGAANTGELFF; CDR3nt: TGTGCCAGCAGCGTACATGGAGGCGCCGCGAACACCGGGGAGCTGTTTTTT
v_gene: TRBV28; len: 15; d_gene: .; j_gene: TRBJ1-6; abundance: .; CDR3aa: CASSPHTTGNSPLHF; CDR3nt: TGTGCCAGCAGTCCCCACACAACCGGGAATTCACCCCTCCACTTT
v_gene: TRBV28; len: 15; d_gene: .; j_gene: TRBJ2-4; abundance: .; CDR3aa: CASSSTGGGSDIQYF; CDR3nt: TGTGCCAGCAGTTCTACTGGGGGGGGCTCGGACATTCAGTACTTC
v_gene: TRBV7-9; len: 17; d_gene: .; j_gene: TRBJ1-5; abundance: .; CDR3aa: CASSTTTGRYSNQPQHF; CDR3nt: TGTGCCAGCAGCACGACGACGGGACGCTATAGCAATCAGCCCCAGCATTTT
v_gene: TRBV18; len: 17; d_gene: TRBD2; j_gene: TRBJ2-2; abundance: .; CDR3aa: CASSPPGTSGATGELFF; CDR3nt: TGTGCCAGCTCACCACCCGGGACTAGCGGGGCCACCGGGGAGCTGTTTTTT
v_gene: TRBV28; len: 12; d_gene: TRBD1; j_gene: TRBJ2-7; abundance: .; CDR3aa: CASSDRGHEQYF; CDR3nt: TGTGCCAGCAGTGACAGGGGGCACGAGCAGTACTTC
v_gene: TRBV21-1; len: 14; d_gene: .; j_gene: TRBJ1-4; abundance: .; CDR3aa: CASSRDRRLEKLFF; CDR3nt: TGTGCCAGCAGCAGAGACAGGCGTCTGGAAAAACTGTTTTTT
v_gene: TRBV7-7; len: 14; d_gene: .; j_gene: TRBJ2-3; abundance: .; CDR3aa: CASSRANPGDTQYF; CDR3nt: TGTGCTAGCAGCCGGGCGAACCCAGGCGATACGCAGTATTTT
v_gene: TRBV20-1; len: 16; d_gene: TRBD1; j_gene: TRBJ1-4; abundance: .; CDR3aa: CSASIQGAPSNEKLFF; CDR3nt: TGCAGTGCTAGTATTCAGGGGGCTCCCTCTAATGAAAAACTGTTTTTT
v_gene: TRBV28; len: 15; d_gene: TRBD2; j_gene: TRBJ2-3; abundance: .; CDR3aa: CASRLAGAGSDTQYF; CDR3nt: TGTGCCAGCAGACTAGCGGGGGCAGGGTCAGATACGCAGTATTTT
v_gene: TRBV23-1; len: 16; d_gene: .; j_gene: TRBJ1-4; abundance: .; CDR3aa: CASSQFPQLTNEKLFF; CDR3nt: TGCGCCAGCAGTCAATTCCCCCAGTTGACTAATGAAAAACTGTTTTTT
v_gene: TRBV19; len: 15; d_gene: .; j_gene: TRBJ1-2; abundance: few; CDR3aa: CASSIDETTAYGYTF; CDR3nt: TGTGCCAGTAGTATAGACGAGACGACCGCTTATGGCTACACCTTC
v_gene: TRBV9; len: 16; d_gene: TRBD2; j_gene: TRBJ2-5; abundance: .; CDR3aa: CASSPWVAGGQETQYF; CDR3nt: TGTGCCAGCAGCCCGTGGGTAGCGGGGGGCCAAGAGACCCAGTACTTC
v_gene: TRBV5-8; len: 17; d_gene: TRBD2; j_gene: TRBJ2-5; abundance: once; CDR3aa: CASSLGGTSGRGETQYF; CDR3nt: TGTGCCAGCAGCTTGGGGGGGACTAGCGGGAGAGGAGAGACCCAGTACTTC
v_gene: TRBV9; len: 14; d_gene: .; j_gene: TRBJ1-1; abundance: .; CDR3aa: CASSVEGRDTEAFF; CDR3nt: TGTGCCAGCAGCGTAGAAGGGCGCGACACTGAAGCTTTCTTT
v_gene: TRBV9; len: 14; d_gene: .; j_gene: TRBJ2-7; abundance: .; CDR3aa: CASSGDLSSYEQYF; CDR3nt: TGTGCCAGCAGTGGGGACCTCAGCTCCTACGAGCAGTACTTC
v_gene: TRBV7-2; len: 13; d_gene: .; j_gene: TRBJ2-7; abundance: few; CDR3aa: CASSLVRAGEQYF; CDR3nt: TGTGCCAGCAGCTTAGTGCGGGCGGGGGAGCAGTACTTC
v_gene: TRBV27; len: 16; d_gene: TRBD1; j_gene: TRBJ2-7; abundance: .; CDR3aa: CASSLRVGTGFNEQYF; CDR3nt: TGTGCCAGCAGTCTAAGGGTCGGGACAGGATTCAACGAGCAGTACTTC
v_gene: TRBV19; len: 15; d_gene: TRBD1; j_gene: TRBJ1-5; abundance: .; CDR3aa: CASSRQGAGNQPQHF; CDR3nt: TGTGCCAGTAGTAGACAGGGGGCAGGCAATCAGCCCCAGCATTTT
v_gene: TRBV7-2; len: 16; d_gene: .; j_gene: TRBJ1-6; abundance: .; CDR3aa: CASSLVTGSHNSPLHF; CDR3nt: TGTGCCAGCAGCTTAGTTACAGGGTCCCATAATTCACCCCTCCACTTT
v_gene: TRBV5-1; len: 13; d_gene: .; j_gene: TRBJ2-2; abundance: .; CDR3aa: CASREENTGELFF; CDR3nt: TGCGCCAGCAGGGAAGAGAACACCGGGGAGCTGTTTTTT
v_gene: TRBV9; len: 14; d_gene: TRBD2; j_gene: TRBJ2-3; abundance: .; CDR3aa: CASSPAGGTDTQYF; CDR3nt: TGTGCCAGCAGCCCAGCGGGGGGGACAGATACGCAGTATTTT
v_gene: TRBV4-3; len: 16; d_gene: .; j_gene: TRBJ1-6; abundance: few; CDR3aa: CASSQEALLRNSPLHF; CDR3nt: TGCGCCAGCAGCCAAGAGGCTTTACTGAGGAATTCACCCCTCCACTTT
v_gene: TRBV25-1; len: 13; d_gene: .; j_gene: TRBJ1-6; abundance: .; CDR3aa: CASSGQYNSPLHF; CDR3nt: TGTGCCAGCAGTGGACAGTATAATTCACCCCTCCACTTT
v_gene: TRBV13; len: 12; d_gene: TRBD1; j_gene: TRBJ2-7; abundance: .; CDR3aa: CASRRQGYEQYF; CDR3nt: TGTGCCAGCAGACGACAGGGCTACGAGCAGTACTTC
v_gene: TRBV6-5; len: 14; d_gene: .; j_gene: TRBJ2-1; abundance: .; CDR3aa: CASSRVGAFNEQFF; CDR3nt: TGTGCCAGCAGTCGGGTTGGGGCGTTCAATGAGCAGTTCTTC
v_gene: TRBV29-1; len: 14; d_gene: TRBD1; j_gene: TRBJ1-5; abundance: .; CDR3aa: CSVKSRGGNQPQHF; CDR3nt: TGCAGCGTTAAGTCCAGGGGGGGCAATCAGCCCCAGCATTTT
v_gene: TRBV5-1; len: 17; d_gene: .; j_gene: TRBJ2-5; abundance: .; CDR3aa: CASSLGVGGPLGETQYF; CDR3nt: TGCGCCAGCAGCTTGGGGGTCGGCGGACCCCTAGGGGAGACCCAGTACTTC
v_gene: TRBV6-1; len: 12; d_gene: .; j_gene: TRBJ2-1; abundance: .; CDR3aa: CASSTPQNEQFF; CDR3nt: TGTGCCAGCAGTACCCCCCAGAATGAGCAGTTCTTC
v_gene: TRBV18; len: 20; d_gene: TRBD2; j_gene: TRBJ2-7; abundance: .; CDR3aa: CASSPPAGTSGRPYSYEQYF; CDR3nt: TGTGCCAGCTCACCACCCGCCGGGACTAGCGGGAGGCCCTACTCCTACGAGCAGTACTTC
v_gene: TRBV9; len: 14; d_gene: TRBD1; j_gene: TRBJ2-7; abundance: .; CDR3aa: CASSLDRVSYEQYF; CDR3nt: TGTGCCAGCAGCCTAGACAGGGTCTCCTACGAGCAGTACTTC
v_gene: TRBV5-1; len: 16; d_gene: .; j_gene: TRBJ2-3; abundance: few; CDR3aa: CASSLGIETTTDTQYF; CDR3nt: TGCGCCAGCAGCTTGGGTATAGAGACCACCACAGATACGCAGTATTTT
v_gene: TRBV30; len: 14; d_gene: TRBD1; j_gene: TRBJ1-3; abundance: .; CDR3aa: CAWSSGQGTNTIYF; CDR3nt: TGTGCCTGGAGTAGTGGACAGGGCACAAACACCATATATTTT
v_gene: TRBV2; len: 14; d_gene: .; j_gene: TRBJ1-2; abundance: .; CDR3aa: CASSEARDIGGYTF; CDR3nt: TGTGCCAGCAGTGAAGCGCGCGACATAGGGGGCTACACCTTC
v_gene: TRBV28; len: 16; d_gene: .; j_gene: TRBJ1-4; abundance: .; CDR3aa: CASSLGWGALDEKLFF; CDR3nt: TGTGCCAGCAGTTTAGGCTGGGGGGCGTTAGATGAAAAACTGTTTTTT
v_gene: TRBV7-8; len: 15; d_gene: .; j_gene: TRBJ2-7; abundance: .; CDR3aa: CASSPRDGLLYEQYF; CDR3nt: TGTGCCAGCAGCCCCCGGGACGGACTGCTTTACGAGCAGTACTTC
v_gene: TRBV28; len: 19; d_gene: TRBD1; j_gene: TRBJ1-6; abundance: .; CDR3aa: CASSSGSGEGASYNSPLHF; CDR3nt: TGTGCCAGCAGTTCAGGTTCCGGCGAGGGGGCTTCCTATAATTCACCCCTCCACTTT
v_gene: TRBV4-3; len: 19; d_gene: TRBD2; j_gene: TRBJ2-1; abundance: .; CDR3aa: CASSQDGQWGLAGTNEQFF; CDR3nt: TGCGCCAGCAGCCAAGACGGACAGTGGGGACTAGCGGGAACTAATGAGCAGTTCTTC
v_gene: TRBV28; len: 14; d_gene: .; j_gene: TRBJ2-1; abundance: .; CDR3aa: CASRLGQTDNEQFF; CDR3nt: TGTGCCAGCAGGCTTGGACAGACCGACAATGAGCAGTTCTTC
v_gene: TRBV5-1; len: 14; d_gene: .; j_gene: TRBJ2-7; abundance: .; CDR3aa: CASSSGQPIYEQYF; CDR3nt: TGCGCCAGCAGCTCGGGACAACCTATCTACGAGCAGTACTTC
v_gene: TRBV5-1; len: 17; d_gene: TRBD2; j_gene: TRBJ2-3; abundance: .; CDR3aa: CASSAKPGLDFTDTQYF; CDR3nt: TGCGCCAGCAGCGCCAAGCCGGGACTAGATTTCACAGATACGCAGTATTTT
v_gene: TRBV6-6; len: 15; d_gene: TRBD2; j_gene: TRBJ2-5; abundance: .; CDR3aa: CASSYGAGGGETQYF; CDR3nt: TGTGCCAGCAGTTACGGGGCGGGAGGCGGGGAGACCCAGTACTTC
v_gene: TRBV5-1; len: 12; d_gene: .; j_gene: TRBJ2-7; abundance: .; CDR3aa: CASSLVGSEQYF; CDR3nt: TGCGCCAGCAGCTTGGTGGGTTCCGAGCAGTACTTC
v_gene: TRBV19; len: 16; d_gene: TRBD2; j_gene: TRBJ2-2; abundance: once; CDR3aa: CASSLSGRGNTGELFF; CDR3nt: TGTGCCAGTAGTTTAAGCGGGAGGGGGAACACCGGGGAGCTGTTTTTT
v_gene: TRBV5-1; len: 14; d_gene: TRBD1; j_gene: TRBJ2-1; abundance: .; CDR3aa: CASSFGTGGNEQFF; CDR3nt: TGCGCCAGCAGCTTTGGGACAGGGGGCAATGAGCAGTTCTTC
v_gene: TRBV19; len: 15; d_gene: TRBD1; j_gene: TRBJ1-1; abundance: .; CDR3aa: CASSLLQGVNTEAFF; CDR3nt: TGTGCCAGTAGCCTCTTACAGGGGGTGAACACTGAAGCTTTCTTT
v_gene: TRBV9; len: 16; d_gene: TRBD2; j_gene: TRBJ2-7; abundance: .; CDR3aa: CASSAGAGGQSYEQYF; CDR3nt: TGTGCCAGCAGCGCCGGAGCGGGAGGGCAATCCTACGAGCAGTACTTC
v_gene: TRBV3-1/TRBV3-2; len: 15; d_gene: TRBD1; j_gene: TRBJ2-5; abundance: .; CDR3aa: CASSPSTGAQETQYF; CDR3nt: TGTGCCAGCAGCCCCTCGACAGGGGCTCAAGAGACCCAGTACTTC
v_gene: TRBV28; len: 14; d_gene: TRBD1; j_gene: TRBJ1-5; abundance: .; CDR3aa: CASGPGTGDQPQHF; CDR3nt: TGTGCCAGCGGGCCCGGGACAGGGGACCAGCCCCAGCATTTT
v_gene: TRBV6-5; len: 12; d_gene: .; j_gene: TRBJ2-7; abundance: few; CDR3aa: CASRSEVDEQYF; CDR3nt: TGTGCCAGCAGGTCGGAGGTGGACGAGCAGTACTTC
v_gene: TRBV5-1; len: 16; d_gene: TRBD2; j_gene: TRBJ2-3; abundance: .; CDR3aa: CASSAGLAGGTDTQYF; CDR3nt: TGCGCCAGCAGCGCCGGACTAGCGGGGGGAACAGATACGCAGTATTTT
v_gene: TRBV5-8; len: 16; d_gene: TRBD1; j_gene: TRBJ2-3; abundance: .; CDR3aa: CASSLDVGGWGDTQYF; CDR3nt: TGTGCCAGCAGCTTGGATGTAGGGGGCTGGGGAGATACGCAGTATTTT
v_gene: TRBV14; len: 15; d_gene: .; j_gene: TRBJ1-3; abundance: .; CDR3aa: CASSQARTAGNTIYF; CDR3nt: TGTGCCAGCAGCCAAGCTCGGACAGCTGGAAACACCATATATTTT
v_gene: TRBV6-2/TRBV6-3; len: 18; d_gene: TRBD2; j_gene: TRBJ2-3; abundance: once; CDR3aa: CASSYGGTSGGAPDTQYF; CDR3nt: TGTGCCAGCAGTTACGGCGGGACTAGCGGGGGGGCACCAGATACGCAGTATTTT